These 6 T cell receptor beta chains were all obtained from the same sample, sequenced in a study of T cells after posttransplantation cyclophosphamide (dated by TCRdb to 2016 to 2017). Preparation of the library involved the immunoSEQ multiplex PCR assay. This is the immuneACCESS table as TCRdb keeps it, with only in-frame sequences that have V and J called. A part of the clones is gone; compared with another copy, unresolved V genes explain less than half, and the rest is unexplained. Present in this sample are around 40,000 clones, around 90% of which were seen just once. The ten top clones hold 2% to 2.5% of the sample. This specimen's treatment or condition label, per the study, means: high-dose cyclophosphamide on days +3 and +4 as single-agent GVHD prophylaxis. Busulfan and fludarabine conditioning, a related or unrelated marrow graft, and cyclophosphamide on days +3 and +4 were given to PTCy patients.

The sample consisted of PBMCs, taken 60 to 65 days after allogeneic stem cell transplant with posttransplant cyclophosphamide. The source is a male patient over 55 who received an allogeneic stem cell transplant from a related donor and was CMV-positive. After a transplant, some T cells may be the graft donor's own cells.

The rearrangement joins TRBV15 to TRBJ2-5; D gene unclear. V was trimmed by 4 bases and J by 4 bases, leaving 7 bases between them. The CDR3 extends over 12 amino acids. Per germline, CDR1 LNHNV and CDR2 YYDKDF (reference sequence). As DNA, the CDR3 is TGTGCCACCAGCACACGAGCAGAGACCCAGTACTTC. Amino acid sequence: CATSTRAETQYF.

The genes are TRBV6-1 and TRBJ2-2; possibly TRBD2 for D (5 bases). V lost 4 bases and J lost 5, with 14 bases in between. In germline, CDR1 is MNHNS, CDR2 SASEGT. The CDR3 is made up of 15 amino acids. The CDR3 region is CASSGSYSGTGELFF. The CDR3 bases are TGTGCCAGCAGTGGTTCCTACTCGGGAACCGGGGAGCTGTTTTTT.

The gene calls are TRBV2 and TRBJ1-2; D perhaps matches TRBD1 (5 bases). CDR3 length equals 14 residues. Deletions cut 6 bases from V and 4 bases from J, with 15 bases between. Germline values: CDR1 SNHLY, CDR2 FYNNEI. The CDR3 region is CASRAGLGFYGYTF. The CDR3 bases are TGTGCCAGCAGGGCGGGACTAGGGTTCTATGGCTACACCTTC.

J is TRBJ2-7 and V is TRBV15; D might be TRBD1 (6 bases). CDR1 and CDR2 from the germline V gene are LNHNV and YYDKDF (reference sequence). Trimming took 0 bases from V and 6 from J, leaving 15 bases between them. The CDR3 runs 15 residues. The DNA for the CDR3 is TGTGCCACCAGCAGAGATCTGGCAGGGGTCGGCGAGCAGTACTTC. As protein: CATSRDLAGVGEQYF.

V is TRBV11-3 and J is TRBJ1-3; possibly TRBD1 for D (6 bases). Germline V CDR1 and CDR2: SGHNT, YENEEA. The CDR3 spans 15 residues. V dropped 7 bases and J dropped 0 bases, with 13 bases sitting between them. CDR3 sequence (DNA): TGTGCCAGCAATCCGGGGGGGGCCTCTGGAAACACCATATATTTT. This gives the protein CASNPGGASGNTIYF.

The chain is built from TRBV19 and TRBJ1-1; tentatively, D is TRBD1 (5 bases). The CDR3 contains 15 residues. Trimming pared 1 base from V and 6 bases from J, leaving 15 bases between. Looked up from germline, CDR1 is LNHDA and CDR2 is SQIVND (reference sequence). In DNA, the CDR3 is TGTGCCAGTAGTATAGGGGGGGATTCCTTTCCTGAAGCTTTCTTT. Protein sequence: CASSIGGDSFPEAFF.